The clone carrying this TCR beta chain was seen a single time. Original data processing: After removing out-of-frame reads, millions of distinct TCRbeta sequences remained. The data were produced by immunoSEQ multiplex PCR, yet TCRdb's version contains in-frame clones alone and is incomplete. From that table come the V and J calls and clone size; the DNA was used to work out D and trimming. Of about 42,000 clones in the sample, approximately 80% were seen once. The data are from a study of memory CD4+ T cells and cytomegalovirus serostatus. About the research overall: Of the healthy Belgian adults, fewer than 10 were CMV seropositive and about 24 seronegative.

Looked up from germline, CDR1 is MNHEY and CDR2 is SVGAGI. V was clipped by 5 bases and J by 5 bases, with 7 bases between them. The CDR3 contains 11 residues. Single viable CD3+CD4+CD8-CD45RO+ cells were sorted as the memory CD4+ T cells. Serostatus was set by detecting CMV pp150, pp28, p38, p52 IgG. CD4+ T cells were isolated by positive magnetic selection. This rearrangement joins TRBV6-5 to TRBJ2-7; D is undetermined. The clonotype originates from an adult in good health and CMV-seronegative. Sequenced material: memory CD4+ T cells from blood. As DNA, the CDR3 is TGTGCCAGCAGTGAAGCCAACGAGCAGTACTTC. Protein: CASSEANEQYF.